The T cell receptor beta chain under discussion was sequenced for a study of cytomegalovirus exposure and HLA in healthy donors. J lost 4 bases, V lost 0 bases, and 3 bases had no gene match. There are 14 residues in the CDR3. CDR1 is SGHRS, CDR2 YFSETQ, per germline. A word on this clone: The antigen is undetermined.

The primer mix had 60 Vbeta and 13 Jbeta primers. Original processing methods: Unique TCR beta chains totaled some 80 million in a later count, with around 10 million of them shared. The table came from immunoSEQ multiplex PCR; TCRdb's copy has only in-frame clones and leaves some out. V and J calls and clone size are copied from that table; D and trimming were computed from the DNA. The repertoire includes about 200,000 clones, about four fifths of them detected once, and around 2% sits in the top ten. Regarding the study as a whole: A later analysis found that most CMV-associated TCR beta chains appeared HLA-restricted.

The sample consisted of PBMCs. This chain links TRBV5-1 with TRBJ2-5; 7 bases are shared with TRBD2. This sequence originates from a young man in good health and CMV-seronegative. In DNA, the CDR3 is TGCGCCAGCAGCTTGGTTTGGGGGGGAGAGACCCAGTACTTC. Translating it yields CASSLVWGGETQYF. Based on the CDR3 plus reference TRBV5-1 and TRBJ2-5, the full variable domain is KAGVTQTPRYLIKTRGQQVTLSCSPISGHRSVSWYQQTPGQGLQFLFEYFSETQRNKGNFPGRFSGRQFSNSRSEMNVSTLELGDSALYLCASSLVWGGETQYFGPGTRLLVL.